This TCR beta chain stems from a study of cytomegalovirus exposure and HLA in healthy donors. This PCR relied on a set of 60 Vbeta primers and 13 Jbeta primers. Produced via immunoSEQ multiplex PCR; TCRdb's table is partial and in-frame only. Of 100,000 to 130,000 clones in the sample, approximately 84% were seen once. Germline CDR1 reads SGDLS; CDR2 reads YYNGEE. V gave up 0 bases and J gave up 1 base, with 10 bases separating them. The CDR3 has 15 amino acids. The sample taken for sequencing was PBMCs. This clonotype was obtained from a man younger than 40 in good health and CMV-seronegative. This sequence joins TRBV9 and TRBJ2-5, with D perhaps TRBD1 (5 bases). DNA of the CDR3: TGTGCCAGCAGCGTAGGGGGCCGCCGCCAAGAGACCCAGTACTTC. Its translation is CASSVGGRRQETQYF.